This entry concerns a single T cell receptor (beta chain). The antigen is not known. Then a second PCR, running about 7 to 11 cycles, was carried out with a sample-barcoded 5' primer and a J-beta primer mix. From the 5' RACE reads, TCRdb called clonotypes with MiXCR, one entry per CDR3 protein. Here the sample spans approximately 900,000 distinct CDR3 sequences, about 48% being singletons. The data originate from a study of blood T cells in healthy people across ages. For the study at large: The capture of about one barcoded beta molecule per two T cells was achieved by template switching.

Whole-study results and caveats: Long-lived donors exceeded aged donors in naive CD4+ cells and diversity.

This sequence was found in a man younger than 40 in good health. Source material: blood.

This CDR3 reads CASSFDRVDYGYTF. The CDR3 DNA is TGTGCCAGCAGTTTTGACAGGGTTGACTATGGCTACACCTTC. The rearrangement uses TRBV12-3 or TRBV12-4 and TRBJ1-2, with 7 nucleotides matching TRBD1. The CDR3 totals 14 residues. V lost 3 bases, J lost 3 bases, and 4 bases stayed unmatched.